These 9 T cell receptor beta chains originate from one sample sequenced in a study of blood T cell repertoires in COVID-19. This table comes from immunoSEQ multiplex PCR, and its TCRdb copy is limited to in-frame clones, with some not included. Seen here are some 70,000 clones, around 87% observed once, and the top ten hold roughly 8%. What was sequenced was peripheral blood. These receptors all stem from a man between 45 and 60 years old with active COVID-19.

This clone showed up just a few times. V and J are TRBV4-3 and TRBJ1-6, with a possible D match to TRBD1 (6 bases). This CDR3 contains 15 residues. V was trimmed by 3 bases and J by 6 bases, leaving 12 bases between them. Per the germline V gene, CDR1 is LGHNA and CDR2 is YSLEER. CDR3 DNA sequence: TGCGCCAGCAGCCAGTCGAACAGGGCTAATTCACCCCTCCACTTT. This encodes CASSQSNRANSPLHF.

The rearrangement joins TRBV5-1 to TRBJ1-6, with 8 positions matching TRBD1. V trimming: 0 bases; J trimming: 5 bases; junction bases outside the gene matches: 7. The CDR3 totals 17 residues. In germline, CDR1 is SGHRS, CDR2 YFSETQ. As DNA, the CDR3 is TGCGCCAGCAGCTTGGCCTTGGGGACAGGAAATAATTCACCCCTCCACTTT. Encoded protein: CASSLALGTGNNSPLHF.

In its sample, this clone was seen once. V is TRBV5-1 and J is TRBJ2-5, with TRBD2 identical over 11 bases. Germline CDR1 and CDR2: SGHRS and YFSETQ. V lost 0 bases to trimming and J lost 4 bases; unmatched junction nucleotides: 5. This CDR3 contains 16 residues. In DNA form, the CDR3 reads TGCGCCAGCAGCTTGGGGCTAGCGGGAGGTCGAGAGACCCAGTACTTC. Translating it yields CASSLGLAGGRETQYF.

The V call is TRBV2, the J call TRBJ1-1; TRBD1 might be the D (6 bases). Trimming took off 3 bases at V and 5 bases at J, with 16 bases between the two ends. The germline V gene has CDR1 SNHLY and CDR2 FYNNEI. The CDR3 contains 15 residues. The CDR3 here is CASSDPTGRRTEAFF. The CDR3 region has the DNA TGTGCCAGCAGTGACCCTACAGGGAGAAGGACTGAAGCTTTCTTT.

CDR3 in DNA: TGTGCCAGCAGGGGGACAGGTGATCGGGAAAAGCCCCAGCATTTT. This codes for CASRGTGDREKPQHF. The chain combines TRBV6-5 with TRBJ1-5, with 8 nucleotides matching TRBD1. This CDR3 comprises 15 residues. With 6 bases clipped from V and 8 bases from J, the junction kept 12 bases outside the gene matches. Germline V gives CDR1 MNHEY, CDR2 SVGAGI.

The chain employs TRBV9 and TRBJ2-7; perhaps TRBD2 as D (6 bases). V lost 4 bases and J lost 4, with 18 bases in between. Germline values: CDR1 SGDLS, CDR2 YYNGEE. This CDR3 region has 15 residues. The CDR3 DNA sequence: TGTGCCAGCAGCCCCCGTTTAGGGACTCAATACGAGCAGTACTTC. Encoded protein: CASSPRLGTQYEQYF.

The genes are TRBV19 and TRBJ2-6; possibly TRBD1 for D (7 bases). Germline V gene data show CDR1 as LNHDA and CDR2 as SQIVND (reference sequence). The length of the CDR3 is 16 residues. The germline V and J ends were trimmed by 7 bases and 0 bases, with 13 bases remaining between them. The CDR3: CASNGRGDSGANVLTF. Here the CDR3 DNA reads TGTGCCAGTAACGGCAGGGGGGACTCTGGGGCCAACGTCCTGACTTTC.

The chain couples TRBV10-1 to TRBJ2-7, with 11 positions matching TRBD2. The CDR3 is 19 residues long. Germline CDR1 is WNHNN and CDR2 is SYGVQD (reference sequence). V lost 0 bases to trimming and J lost 4 bases; unmatched junction nucleotides: 14. The CDR3 nucleotides are TGCGCCAGCAGTGAGTCCCACTCGGGGATAGCGGGAGGGCCTTACGAGCAGTACTTC. Its protein product is CASSESHSGIAGGPYEQYF.

The V and J genes are TRBV10-3 and TRBJ1-6; unclear D gene. This CDR3 is built from 14 residues. Trimming pared 11 bases from V and 10 bases from J, leaving 21 bases between. From germline, CDR1 is ENHRY and CDR2 SYGVKD. The CDR3 reads CASSLAGSDSPLHF. The DNA of the CDR3 is TGTGCCTCCTCACTTGCAGGTAGCGACTCACCCCTCCACTTT.